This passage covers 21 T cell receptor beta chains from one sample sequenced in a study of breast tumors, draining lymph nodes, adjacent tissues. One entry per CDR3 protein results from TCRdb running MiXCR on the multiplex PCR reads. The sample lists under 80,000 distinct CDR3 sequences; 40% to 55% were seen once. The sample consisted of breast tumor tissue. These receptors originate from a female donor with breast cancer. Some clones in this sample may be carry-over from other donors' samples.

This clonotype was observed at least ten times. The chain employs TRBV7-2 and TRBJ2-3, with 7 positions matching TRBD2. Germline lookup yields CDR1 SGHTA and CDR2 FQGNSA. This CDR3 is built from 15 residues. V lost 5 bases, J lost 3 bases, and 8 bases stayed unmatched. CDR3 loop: CASSPGLMRTDTQYF. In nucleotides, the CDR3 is TGTGCCAGCAGCCCGGGACTAATGAGGACAGATACGCAGTATTTT.

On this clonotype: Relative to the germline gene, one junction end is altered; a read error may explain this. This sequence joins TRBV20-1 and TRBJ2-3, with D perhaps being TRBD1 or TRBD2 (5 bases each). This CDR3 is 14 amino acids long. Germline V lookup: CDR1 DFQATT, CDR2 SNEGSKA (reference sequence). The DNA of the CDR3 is TGCAGTGCAAAAGGGACGGCGAGCACAGATACGAAGTATTTT. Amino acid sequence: CSAKGTASTDTKYF.

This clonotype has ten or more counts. CDR3 DNA sequence: TGCGCCAGCAACAGGGCCCGGGGGACCCAGTACTTC. Translation: CASNRARGTQYF. V is TRBV5-1 and J is TRBJ2-5; D is perhaps TRBD1 (6 bases). The CDR3 has 12 amino acids. From germline, CDR1 is SGHRS and CDR2 YFSETQ. Trimming cost V 6 bases and J 7 bases, with 13 bases left between them.

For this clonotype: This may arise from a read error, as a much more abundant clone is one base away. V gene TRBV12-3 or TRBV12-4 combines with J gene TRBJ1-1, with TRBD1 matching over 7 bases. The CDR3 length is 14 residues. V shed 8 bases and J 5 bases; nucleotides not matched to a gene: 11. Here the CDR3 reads CASGYTGAGTEAFF. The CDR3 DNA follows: TGTGCCAGCGGTTACACAGGGGCGGGAACTGAAGCTTTCTTT.

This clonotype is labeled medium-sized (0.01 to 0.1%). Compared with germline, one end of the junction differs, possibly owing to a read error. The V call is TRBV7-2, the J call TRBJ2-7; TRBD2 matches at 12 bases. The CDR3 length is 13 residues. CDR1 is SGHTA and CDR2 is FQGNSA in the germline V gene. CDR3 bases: TGTGCCAGCAGTTCGACTAGCGGGGGACGGTCCATCTTC. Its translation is CASSSTSGGRSIF.

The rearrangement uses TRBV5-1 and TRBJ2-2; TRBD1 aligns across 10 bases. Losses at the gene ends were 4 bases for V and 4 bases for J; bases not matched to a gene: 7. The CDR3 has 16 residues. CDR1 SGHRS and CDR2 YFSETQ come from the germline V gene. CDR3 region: CASSPGGQGGTGELFF. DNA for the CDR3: TGCGCCAGCAGCCCTGGTGGACAGGGGGGCACCGGGGAGCTGTTTTTT.

The CDR3, as DNA: TGCAGCGCCTACGGACTAGGAGGGACAGAGACCCAGTACTTC. As protein: CSAYGLGGTETQYF. J is TRBJ2-5 and V is TRBV29-1; TRBD2 aligns across 7 bases. There are 14 residues in the CDR3. Germline loops: CDR1 SQVTM, CDR2 ANQGSEA. Trimming at V came to 7 bases and at J to 4 bases, leaving 12 bases not matched to a gene.

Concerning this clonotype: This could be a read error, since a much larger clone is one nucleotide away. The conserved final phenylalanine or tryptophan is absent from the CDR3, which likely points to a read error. The CDR3 protein is CASSPSRVRNEQFL. CDR3 sequence (DNA): TGTGCCAGCAGTCCAAGCCGGGTGCGCAATGAGCAGTTCCTC. The J gene is TRBJ2-1, the V gene TRBV6-5; D ambiguous. V lost 5 bases to trimming and J lost 6 bases, with 14 bases between them. This CDR3 region has 14 residues. The V gene's germline CDR1 is MNHEY and CDR2 SVGAGI.

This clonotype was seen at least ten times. CDR3: CASRPRMDSYEQYF. The CDR3 region has the DNA TGTGCCAGCAGACCTAGAATGGACAGCTACGAGCAGTACTTC. The chain combines TRBV28 with TRBJ2-7; a weak D match, TRBD1 (6 bases). With 6 bases removed from V and 3 bases from J, the gap between germline ends came to 15 bases. Germline lookup yields CDR1 MDHEN and CDR2 SYDVKM. The length of the CDR3 is 14 residues.

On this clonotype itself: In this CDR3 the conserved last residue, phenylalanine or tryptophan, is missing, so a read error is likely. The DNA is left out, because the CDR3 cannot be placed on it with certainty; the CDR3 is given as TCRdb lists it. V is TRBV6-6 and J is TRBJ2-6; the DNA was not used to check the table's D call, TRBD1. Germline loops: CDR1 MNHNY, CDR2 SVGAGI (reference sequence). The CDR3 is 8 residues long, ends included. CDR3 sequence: CASRPGTS.

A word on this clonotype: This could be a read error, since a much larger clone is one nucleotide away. CDR3 loop: CASSFRDSIYNEQFF. The DNA for the CDR3 is TGTGCCAGCAGCTTTCGGGACAGTATCTACAATGAGCAGTTCTTC. V is TRBV11-2 and J is TRBJ2-1, with TRBD1 matching 7 bases. V shed 3 bases, J shed 3 bases, and the junction held 5 bases outside the gene matches. Germline loops: CDR1 SGHAT, CDR2 FQNNGV. The CDR3 has 15 residues.

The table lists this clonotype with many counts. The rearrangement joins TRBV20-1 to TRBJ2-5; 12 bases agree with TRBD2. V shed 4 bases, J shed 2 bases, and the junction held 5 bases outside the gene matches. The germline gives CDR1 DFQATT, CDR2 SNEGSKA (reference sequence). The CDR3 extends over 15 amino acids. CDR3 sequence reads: CSATPTSGGQETQYF. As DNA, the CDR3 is TGCAGTGCTACACCGACTAGCGGGGGACAAGAGACCCAGTACTTC.

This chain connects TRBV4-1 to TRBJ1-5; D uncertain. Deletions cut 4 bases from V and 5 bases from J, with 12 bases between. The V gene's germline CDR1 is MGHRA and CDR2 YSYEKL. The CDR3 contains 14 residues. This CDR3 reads CASSPLGPHQPQHF. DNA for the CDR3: TGCGCCAGCAGCCCTTTGGGCCCCCATCAGCCCCAGCATTTT.

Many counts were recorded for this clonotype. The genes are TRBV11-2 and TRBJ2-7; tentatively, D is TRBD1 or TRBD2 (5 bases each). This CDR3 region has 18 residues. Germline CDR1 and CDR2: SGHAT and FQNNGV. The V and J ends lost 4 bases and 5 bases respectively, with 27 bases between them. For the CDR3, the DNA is TGTGCCAGCAGCTCACGTCCCGGGACCGAGACCAGCCGCCACGAGCAGTACTTC. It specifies CASSSRPGTETSRHEQYF.

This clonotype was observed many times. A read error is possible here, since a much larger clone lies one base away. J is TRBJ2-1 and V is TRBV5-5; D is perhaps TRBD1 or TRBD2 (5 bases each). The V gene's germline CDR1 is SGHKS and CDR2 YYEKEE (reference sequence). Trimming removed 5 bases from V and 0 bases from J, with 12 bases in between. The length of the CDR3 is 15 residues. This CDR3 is CASRMTGTSYNEQFF. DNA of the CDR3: TGTGCCAGCAGGATGACGGGGACCTCCTACAATGAGCAGTTCTTC.

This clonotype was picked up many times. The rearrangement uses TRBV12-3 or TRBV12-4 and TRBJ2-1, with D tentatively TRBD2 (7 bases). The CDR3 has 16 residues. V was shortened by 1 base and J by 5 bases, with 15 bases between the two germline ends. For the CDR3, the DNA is TGTGCCAGCAGTTTAGGTGGGGGGGCCTACAACAATGAGCAGTTCTTC. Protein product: CASSLGGGAYNNEQFF.

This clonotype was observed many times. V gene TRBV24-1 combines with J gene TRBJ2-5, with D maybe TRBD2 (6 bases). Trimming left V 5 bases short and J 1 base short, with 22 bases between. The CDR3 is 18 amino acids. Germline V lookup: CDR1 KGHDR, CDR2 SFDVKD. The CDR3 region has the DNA TGTGCCACCAGTGGGGGTGCGGGATTGTACAGTCCCCAAGAGACCCAGTACTTC. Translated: CATSGGAGLYSPQETQYF.

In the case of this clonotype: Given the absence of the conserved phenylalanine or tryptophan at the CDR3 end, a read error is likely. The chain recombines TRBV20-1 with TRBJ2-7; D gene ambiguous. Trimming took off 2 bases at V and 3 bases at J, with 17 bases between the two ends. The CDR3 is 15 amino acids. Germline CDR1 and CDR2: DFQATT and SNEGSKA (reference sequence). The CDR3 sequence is CSARPRASGLYEQYS. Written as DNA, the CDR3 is TGCAGTGCTAGACCCCGCGCCTCCGGGCTCTACGAGCAGTACTCC.

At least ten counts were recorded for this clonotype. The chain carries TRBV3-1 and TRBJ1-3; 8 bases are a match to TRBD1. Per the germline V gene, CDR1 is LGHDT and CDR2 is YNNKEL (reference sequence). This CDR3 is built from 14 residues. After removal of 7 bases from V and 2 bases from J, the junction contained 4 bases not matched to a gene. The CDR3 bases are TGTGCCAGCAACGTACAGGGGGCTGGAAACACCATATATTTT. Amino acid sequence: CASNVQGAGNTIYF. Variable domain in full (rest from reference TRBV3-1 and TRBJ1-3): DTAVSQTPKYLVTQMGNDKSIKCEQNLGHDTMYWYKQDSKKFLKIMFSYNNKELIINETVPNRFSPKSPDKAHLNLHINSLELGDSAVYFCASNVQGAGNTIYFGEGSWLTVV.

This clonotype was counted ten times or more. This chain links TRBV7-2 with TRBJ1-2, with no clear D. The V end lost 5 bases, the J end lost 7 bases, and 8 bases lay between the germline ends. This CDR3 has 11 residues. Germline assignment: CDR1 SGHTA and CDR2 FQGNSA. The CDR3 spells CASSRAIGYTF. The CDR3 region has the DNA TGTGCCAGCAGCAGGGCGATTGGCTACACCTTC.

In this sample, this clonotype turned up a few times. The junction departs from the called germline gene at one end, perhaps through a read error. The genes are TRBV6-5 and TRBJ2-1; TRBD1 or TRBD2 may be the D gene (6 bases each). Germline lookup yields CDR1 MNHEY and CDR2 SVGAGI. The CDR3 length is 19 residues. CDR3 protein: CASSHSGLGGKTSYNEQFF. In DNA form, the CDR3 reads TGTGCCAGCAGTCACTCGGGATTAGGGGGGAAAACCTCCTACAATGAGCAGTTCTTC.